These T cell receptor beta chains were read from a single sample in a study of beta chain features in type 1 diabetes. Clones were read by immunoSEQ multiplex PCR, and TCRdb kept only the in-frame ones, dropping some. The table has almost 250,000 clones, roughly an eighth seen once. Sequencing was carried out using naive CD4+ T cells from blood. Receptor source: a woman in her forties in good health. Both conserved end residues are part of each CDR3. A D gene is named only where the DNA matches it firmly. Some rows have no size entry. The others give once, few or many, or a class for an expanded clone.

CDR3: CASSYRRQGASYGYTF
DNA: TGTGCCAGCAGTTATAGGCGACAGGGGGCTAGCTATGGCTACACCTTC
size: -
J: TRBJ1-2
V: TRBV6-5
D: TRBD1

CDR3: CASSQPGGVNTEAFF
DNA: TGTGCCAGCAGCCAACCCGGAGGGGTGAACACTGAAGCTTTCTTT
size: few
J: TRBJ1-1
V: TRBV14
D: -

CDR3: CASGITGTTSTDTQYF
DNA: TGCGCCAGCGGCATAACCGGGACAACTAGCACAGATACGCAGTATTTT
size: -
J: TRBJ2-3
V: TRBV4-3
D: -

CDR3: CASRIWGLAGHNEQFF
DNA: TGTGCCAGCAGGATTTGGGGCCTAGCGGGCCATAATGAGCAGTTCTTC
size: few
J: TRBJ2-1
V: TRBV5-4
D: TRBD2

CDR3: CASSSITGTRPLEQYF
DNA: TGTGCCAGCAGTTCCATAACCGGGACTAGACCTTTGGAGCAGTACTTC
size: -
J: TRBJ2-7
V: TRBV27
D: TRBD2

CDR3: CASSTLTDTDTQYF
DNA: TGTGCCAGTAGTACTCTGACAGACACAGATACGCAGTATTTT
size: -
J: TRBJ2-3
V: TRBV19
D: -

CDR3: CAISGTGAGANVLTF
DNA: TGTGCCATCAGTGGGACAGGGGCTGGGGCCAACGTCCTGACTTTC
size: -
J: TRBJ2-6
V: TRBV10-3
D: TRBD1

CDR3: CASRNLLGRDGYTF
DNA: TGTGCCAGCCGCAACCTGTTGGGGAGGGATGGCTACACCTTC
size: -
J: TRBJ1-2
V: TRBV13
D: -

CDR3: CAIGVGQSDTQYF
DNA: TGTGCCATAGGCGTGGGGCAATCAGATACGCAGTATTTT
size: -
J: TRBJ2-3
V: TRBV10-3
D: -

CDR3: CSVAGADWTSGVSTDTQYF
DNA: TGCAGCGTTGCCGGTGCGGATTGGACTAGCGGGGTTAGCACAGATACGCAGTATTTT
size: -
J: TRBJ2-3
V: TRBV29-1
D: TRBD2

CDR3: CASSDSQGYGYTF
DNA: TGCGCCAGCAGTGACAGCCAGGGCTATGGCTACACCTTC
size: -
J: TRBJ1-2
V: TRBV10-1
D: -

CDR3: CASSFARGQGETQYF
DNA: TGCGCCAGCAGCTTCGCCAGGGGGCAGGGGGAGACCCAGTACTTC
size: -
J: TRBJ2-5
V: TRBV5-1
D: TRBD1

CDR3: CASSFVATDTQYF
DNA: TGTGCCAGCAGCTTTGTAGCCACAGATACGCAGTATTTT
size: few
J: TRBJ2-3
V: TRBV5-8
D: -

CDR3: CASSSRREKGYTF
DNA: TGTGCCAGTAGTTCCCGGCGGGAGAAGGGCTACACCTTC
size: -
J: TRBJ1-2
V: TRBV19
D: -

CDR3: CASSVRLASPYNEQFF
DNA: TGTGCCAGTAGTGTCCGGCTAGCGAGTCCCTACAATGAGCAGTTCTTC
size: few
J: TRBJ2-1
V: TRBV19
D: -

CDR3: CASSRALQSIDTQYF
DNA: TGTGCCAGCAGCCGCGCACTGCAAAGCATTGATACGCAGTATTTT
size: few
J: TRBJ2-3
V: TRBV5-4
D: -

CDR3: CASRGGGTNTGELFF
DNA: TGCGCCAGCCGCGGTGGGGGGACGAACACCGGGGAGCTGTTTTTT
size: few
J: TRBJ2-2
V: TRBV5-1
D: -

CDR3: CASSFSSIRQGYEQYF
DNA: TGTGCCAGCAGCTTTTCCTCCATTCGACAGGGGTACGAGCAGTACTTC
size: few
J: TRBJ2-7
V: TRBV5-4
D: TRBD1

CDR3: CASRGETQYF
DNA: TGTGCCAGCCGGGGGGAGACCCAGTACTTC
size: -
J: TRBJ2-5
V: TRBV7-8
D: -

CDR3: CASSIINSGSYNEQFF
DNA: TGTGCCAGTAGTATTATCAACAGCGGCTCCTACAATGAGCAGTTCTTC
size: -
J: TRBJ2-1
V: TRBV19
D: -

CDR3: CASSSGLAGTTDTQYF
DNA: TGTGCCAGCAGCTCGGGACTAGCGGGGACAACAGATACGCAGTATTTT
size: few
J: TRBJ2-3
V: TRBV5-6
D: TRBD2

CDR3: CASSPTTENSPLHF
DNA: TGTGCCAGCTCACCTACGACAGAGAATTCACCCCTCCACTTT
size: -
J: TRBJ1-6
V: TRBV18
D: -

CDR3: CASRVQEGKNIQYF
DNA: TGTGCCAGCAGGGTACAGGAAGGCAAAAACATTCAGTACTTC
size: -
J: TRBJ2-4
V: TRBV6-1
D: -

CDR3: CASSPAEDRGQFF
DNA: TGTGCCAGCTCACCGGCTGAAGACAGGGGGCAGTTCTTC
size: few
J: TRBJ2-1
V: TRBV18
D: TRBD1

CDR3: CASSDAGTSGTYEQYF
DNA: TGTGCCAGCAGTGACGCCGGGACTAGCGGTACCTACGAGCAGTACTTC
size: few
J: TRBJ2-7
V: TRBV6-1
D: TRBD2

CDR3: CASSFPRTGSYEQYF
DNA: TGTGCCAGCAGCTTCCCGAGGACGGGGTCCTACGAGCAGTACTTC
size: few
J: TRBJ2-7
V: TRBV11-3
D: -

CDR3: CASSLAGSSGNTIYF
DNA: TGTGCCAGCAGCCTTGCGGGGAGCTCTGGAAACACCATATATTTT
size: few
J: TRBJ1-3
V: TRBV7-2
D: -

CDR3: CASSPGLAGLGDTQYF
DNA: TGTGCTAGCAGCCCCGGACTAGCGGGTTTAGGGGATACGCAGTATTTT
size: few
J: TRBJ2-3
V: TRBV7-7
D: TRBD2

CDR3: CASSPGGSGANVLTF
DNA: TGCGCCAGCAGCCCGGGGGGTTCTGGGGCCAACGTCCTGACTTTC
size: few
J: TRBJ2-6
V: TRBV4-3
D: TRBD2

CDR3: CASSPTASSYEQYF
DNA: TGTGCCAGCAGTCCGACTGCCTCCTCCTACGAGCAGTACTTC
size: few
J: TRBJ2-7
V: TRBV25-1
D: -

CDR3: CASSLYEQYF
DNA: TGTGCCAGCAGTCTCTACGAGCAGTACTTC
size: -
J: TRBJ2-7
V: TRBV7-2
D: -

CDR3: CASSIGFRAQETQYF
DNA: TGTGCCAGTAGTATAGGCTTCAGGGCGCAAGAGACCCAGTACTTC
size: few
J: TRBJ2-5
V: TRBV19
D: -

CDR3: CASSVGGTGPGELFF
DNA: TGTGCCAGCAGCGTAGGGGGAACAGGGCCCGGGGAGCTGTTTTTT
size: -
J: TRBJ2-2
V: TRBV9
D: -

CDR3: CASSREAGGGLYNEQFF
DNA: TGTGCCAGCAGCCGGGAGGCGGGCGGGGGCCTCTACAATGAGCAGTTCTTC
size: -
J: TRBJ2-1
V: TRBV7-2
D: -

CDR3: CASSLVGTGGDEQFF
DNA: TGCGCCAGCAGCTTGGTCGGGACGGGGGGTGATGAGCAGTTCTTC
size: few
J: TRBJ2-1
V: TRBV5-1
D: TRBD2

CDR3: CASSYRSSGVNNEQFF
DNA: TGTGCCAGCAGCTACAGATCTAGCGGGGTAAACAATGAGCAGTTCTTC
size: -
J: TRBJ2-1
V: TRBV6-5
D: TRBD2

CDR3: CASNRGTANYGYTF
DNA: TGTGCCAGCAACAGGGGGACCGCTAACTATGGCTACACCTTC
size: -
J: TRBJ1-2
V: TRBV25-1
D: TRBD1

CDR3: CASSDSQGRTGYTF
DNA: TGTGCCAGCAGTGACTCCCAGGGTAGAACGGGCTACACCTTC
size: once
J: TRBJ1-2
V: TRBV6-4
D: -

CDR3: CASSQDSLTSQLPYEQYF
DNA: TGCGCCAGCAGCCAAGATAGCCTGACTAGCCAGTTACCCTACGAGCAGTACTTC
size: -
J: TRBJ2-7
V: TRBV4-1
D: TRBD2

CDR3: CASSPGLAAGNEQFF
DNA: TGTGCCAGCAGCCCGGGACTAGCGGCTGGCAATGAGCAGTTCTTC
size: -
J: TRBJ2-1
V: TRBV9
D: TRBD2

CDR3: CASSFRDRGQGVHGYTF
DNA: TGCGCCAGCAGCTTCAGGGACAGGGGGCAGGGAGTACATGGCTACACCTTC
size: once
J: TRBJ1-2
V: TRBV5-1
D: TRBD1

CDR3: CASSLTSTDTQYF
DNA: TGTGCCAGCTCGCTTACAAGCACAGATACGCAGTATTTT
size: few
J: TRBJ2-3
V: TRBV18
D: -

CDR3: CASSYQRGADTQYF
DNA: TGTGCCAGCAGTTACCAGCGGGGGGCAGATACGCAGTATTTT
size: -
J: TRBJ2-3
V: TRBV6-5
D: TRBD2

CDR3: CASSSGNPYEQYF
DNA: TGTGCCAGCAGCTCCGGGAACCCCTACGAGCAGTACTTC
size: once
J: TRBJ2-7
V: TRBV6-5
D: -

CDR3: CASKRSAPGYGYTF
DNA: TGTGCCAGCAAACGCTCCGCCCCCGGGTATGGCTACACCTTC
size: -
J: TRBJ1-2
V: TRBV25-1
D: -

CDR3: CASANPGGANVLTF
DNA: TGTGCCAGCGCGAATCCCGGGGGGGCCAACGTCCTGACTTTC
size: -
J: TRBJ2-6
V: TRBV6-6
D: -

CDR3: CASSHLHQETQYF
DNA: TGCGCCAGCAGTCACCTACACCAAGAGACCCAGTACTTC
size: -
J: TRBJ2-5
V: TRBV23-1
D: -

CDR3: CAIESRVSGNTIYF
DNA: TGTGCCATCGAGAGCAGGGTCTCTGGAAACACCATATATTTT
size: few
J: TRBJ1-3
V: TRBV10-3
D: -

CDR3: CASSLSGLAKNIQYF
DNA: TGTGCCAGTAGTCTGTCCGGACTAGCCAAAAACATTCAGTACTTC
size: few
J: TRBJ2-4
V: TRBV19
D: -

CDR3: CASRGRNYGYTF
DNA: TGTGCCAGCAGGGGGCGCAACTATGGCTACACCTTC
size: -
J: TRBJ1-2
V: TRBV6-5
D: -

CDR3: CASSGGAVEQFF
DNA: TGCGCCAGCAGTGGCGGGGCGGTTGAGCAGTTCTTC
size: few
J: TRBJ2-1
V: TRBV10-2
D: -

CDR3: CASSIRSYTADTEAFF
DNA: TGTGCCAGTAGTATTAGATCTTATACAGCGGACACTGAAGCTTTCTTT
size: few
J: TRBJ1-1
V: TRBV19
D: -

CDR3: CSVAGTGSSEQYF
DNA: TGCAGCGTCGCCGGGACAGGGTCTTCCGAGCAGTACTTC
size: -
J: TRBJ2-7
V: TRBV29-1
D: TRBD1

CDR3: CATSSGGNTGELFF
DNA: TGCGCCACCTCGAGCGGGGGGAACACCGGGGAGCTGTTTTTT
size: few
J: TRBJ2-2
V: TRBV5-1
D: TRBD2

CDR3: CSVLLGQGGYGYTF
DNA: TGCAGCGTCCTTCTCGGACAGGGCGGCTATGGCTACACCTTC
size: -
J: TRBJ1-2
V: TRBV29-1
D: TRBD1